These 22 T cell receptor beta chains came from one sample sequenced in a study of cytomegalovirus exposure and HLA in healthy donors. Researchers ran the PCR with 60 Vbeta and 13 Jbeta primers. The repertoire was sequenced with immunoSEQ multiplex PCR; TCRdb's copy has only in-frame clones and lacks some. The table includes about 180,000 clones, around 76% detected once. Input material: PBMCs. The receptors come from a man in his forties in good health and CMV-seronegative.

The genes are TRBV5-1 and TRBJ2-7; maybe TRBD1 (6 bases). The CDR3 spans 14 residues. CDR1 and CDR2 (germline): SGHRS, YFSETQ. Trimming took 5 bases from V and 6 from J, leaving 18 bases between them. Here the CDR3 DNA reads TGCGCCAGCAGATTCGACAGGACCCTTGGCGAGCAGTACTTC. It encodes CASRFDRTLGEQYF.

The chain has TRBV25-1 and TRBJ1-3; D perhaps matches TRBD1 (6 bases). Germline lookup yields CDR1 MGHDK and CDR2 SYGVNS. V dropped 6 bases and J dropped 0 bases, with 15 bases sitting between them. The length of the CDR3 is 16 residues. The CDR3 DNA reads as TGTGCCAGCAGGGGGGAAACAGGGAACTCTGGAAACACCATATATTTT. It specifies CASRGETGNSGNTIYF.

The CDR3 sequence: CASSTGWAGGFDTEAFF. CDR3 DNA sequence: TGTGCCAGCAGCACTGGGTGGGCGGGGGGGTTCGACACTGAAGCTTTCTTT. The genes are TRBV7-6 and TRBJ1-1; TRBD1 is a possible D gene (5 bases). The V end lost 5 bases, the J end lost 3 bases, and 22 bases lay between the germline ends. The CDR3 runs to 17 residues. CDR1 SGHVS and CDR2 FNYEAQ come from the germline V gene.

This clone was counted only a few times. This sequence joins TRBV2 and TRBJ1-3; D is undetermined. Germline CDR1 is SNHLY and CDR2 is FYNNEI. The CDR3 loop spans 16 amino acids. The ends were cut back, 2 bases at V and 0 bases at J, with 11 bases in the middle. The CDR3 spells CASSESARYSGNTIYF. In DNA form, the CDR3 reads TGTGCCAGCAGTGAAAGTGCGCGCTACTCTGGAAACACCATATATTTT.

This sequence joins TRBV6-1 and TRBJ2-2; 9 nucleotides agree with TRBD1. V gave up 5 bases and J gave up 5 bases; unmatched junction bases: 6. The CDR3 has 15 residues. The germline V gene has CDR1 MNHNS and CDR2 SASEGT. The CDR3 region has the DNA TGTGCCAGCAGTCTGGACAGGGGAGGGACCGGGGAGCTGTTTTTT. This encodes CASSLDRGGTGELFF.

This chain connects TRBV5-1 to TRBJ2-4; 9 bases line up with TRBD2. Trimming took 0 bases from V and 4 from J; bases not matched to a gene: 5. This CDR3 spans 16 amino acids. In germline, CDR1 is SGHRS, CDR2 YFSETQ. In nucleotides, the CDR3 is TGCGCCAGCAGCTTGGTTAGCGGGGGTGGAAAAAACATTCAGTACTTC. Translated, it gives CASSLVSGGGKNIQYF.

The V and J genes are TRBV25-1 and TRBJ1-1; D is perhaps TRBD1 (6 bases). Trimming stripped 2 bases from V and 5 bases from J, with 15 bases between. Germline V gene data show CDR1 as MGHDK and CDR2 as SYGVNS. The CDR3 has 15 amino acids. Here the CDR3 reads CASSEESGRGTEAFF. CDR3 nucleotides: TGTGCCAGCAGTGAAGAGTCTGGGAGGGGGACTGAAGCTTTCTTT.

For the CDR3, the DNA is TGTGCCAGCACTCTAGGGCAGGGGCGAGAAAAACTGTTTTTT. The encoded protein is CASTLGQGREKLFF. This rearrangement joins TRBV28 to TRBJ1-4; TRBD1 might be the D (6 bases). The CDR3 loop spans 14 amino acids. CDR1 is MDHEN, CDR2 SYDVKM, per germline. Trimming shortened V by 7 bases and J by 8 bases, and 17 bases separated the two germline ends.

This clone has just one count. The chain recombines TRBV7-2 with TRBJ1-5; D is undetermined. This CDR3 contains 13 residues. V lost 2 bases and J lost 3, with 5 bases in between. CDR1 and CDR2 (germline): SGHTA, FQGNSA. The CDR3 DNA follows: TGTGCCAGCAGCTTAAGCTCCAATCAGCCCCAGCATTTT. Translation gives CASSLSSNQPQHF.

This clone was detected once. The chain couples TRBV7-3 to TRBJ2-7, with 9 bases identical to TRBD1. Germline lookup yields CDR1 SGHTA and CDR2 FQGTGA. The V segment lost 4 bases and the J segment 3 bases; nucleotides outside the gene matches: 1. The CDR3 runs 13 residues. CDR3 nucleotide sequence: TGTGCCAGCAGCTCGACAGGGGGCTACGAGCAGTACTTC. The encoded protein is CASSSTGGYEQYF.

This clone has just a few counts. The gene calls are TRBV25-1 and TRBJ1-2, with D possibly being TRBD1 (5 bases). Between the trimmed V and J ends, which lost 4 bases and 3 bases, there was a span of 12 bases. This CDR3 has 14 amino acids. Germline CDR1 MGHDK, CDR2 SYGVNS. CDR3 sequence reads: CASSALQGDYGYTF. The CDR3 DNA is TGTGCCAGCAGTGCCCTCCAGGGTGACTATGGCTACACCTTC.

This clone appeared a few times. V and J are TRBV5-1 and TRBJ2-1, with 11 bases that match TRBD2. V shed 4 bases and J 9 bases; nucleotides not matched to a gene: 9. The length of the CDR3 is 15 residues. Germline V gene lookup returns CDR1 SGHRS and CDR2 YFSETQ. The DNA for the CDR3 is TGCGCCAGCAGCCTACGTAGCGGGGGGGCCTTTGAGCAGTTCTTC. This codes for CASSLRSGGAFEQFF. The entire variable domain, with the rest obtained from reference TRBV5-1 and TRBJ2-1, is as follows: KAGVTQTPRYLIKTRGQQVTLSCSPISGHRSVSWYQQTPGQGLQFLFEYFSETQRNKGNFPGRFSGRQFSNSRSEMNVSTLELGDSALYLCASSLRSGGAFEQFFGPGTRLTVL.

The CDR3 DNA reads TGTGCCAGCACCTCAGCCTCGGGTGGGGACTCGGCCTACGAGCAGTACTTC. This encodes CASTSASGGDSAYEQYF. The V and J genes are TRBV28 and TRBJ2-7; TRBD2 is a possible D gene (6 bases). The CDR3 contains 17 residues. V was pared by 7 bases and J by 2 bases, with 24 bases between. In germline, CDR1 is MDHEN, CDR2 SYDVKM.

The V gene is TRBV28, the J gene TRBJ2-1; weak D call: TRBD1 (5 bases). The germline V gene has CDR1 MDHEN and CDR2 SYDVKM. The germline V and J ends were trimmed by 4 bases and 3 bases, with 13 bases remaining between them. CDR3 length: 15 residues. CDR3 protein: CASSSHLTVYNEQFF. The DNA for the CDR3 is TGTGCCAGCAGTTCACACCTGACAGTCTACAATGAGCAGTTCTTC.

The chain combines TRBV6-5 with TRBJ1-2; D gene ambiguous. Trimming took 0 bases from V and 0 from J, leaving 8 bases between them. Germline V gives CDR1 MNHEY, CDR2 SVGAGI. The CDR3 is 15 residues long. In DNA form, the CDR3 reads TGTGCCAGCAGTTACTCGAGAGGGACTAACTATGGCTACACCTTC. Residues: CASSYSRGTNYGYTF.

The chain has TRBV7-3 and TRBJ2-7, with TRBD2 identical over 16 bases. Germline loops: CDR1 SGHTA, CDR2 FQGTGA. Unmatched junction bases numbered 5, after V lost 5 bases and J lost 4 bases. The CDR3 runs 16 residues. The CDR3 is CASSQGTSGRAYEQYF. For the CDR3, the DNA is TGTGCCAGCAGCCAAGGGACTAGCGGGAGGGCTTACGAGCAGTACTTC.

This chain connects TRBV9 to TRBJ2-5; D unresolved. There are 16 residues in the CDR3. Between the trimmed V and J ends, which lost 2 bases and 4 bases, there was a span of 18 bases. Looked up from germline, CDR1 is SGDLS and CDR2 is YYNGEE. CDR3 DNA: TGTGCCAGCAGCGTTTCTCCCGCTAGGATCTCAGAGACCCAGTACTTC. This codes for CASSVSPARISETQYF. Drawing the rest from reference TRBV9 and TRBJ2-5, the complete variable domain is DSGVTQTPKHLITATGQRVTLRCSPRSGDLSVYWYQQSLDQGLQFLIQYYNGEERAKGNILERFSAQQFPDLHSELNLSSLELGDSALYFCASSVSPARISETQYFGPGTRLLVL.

The rearrangement links TRBV5-1 to TRBJ2-1; D remains unclear. The CDR3 totals 13 residues. The V and J ends lost 0 bases and 6 bases respectively, with 7 bases between them. Germline V gives CDR1 SGHRS, CDR2 YFSETQ. The CDR3 bases are TGCGCCAGCAGCTTGGCGTCTAGCAATGAGCAGTTCTTC. This sequence encodes CASSLASSNEQFF.

J is TRBJ1-1 and V is TRBV27; weak D call: TRBD1 (6 bases). Germline V lookup: CDR1 MNHEY, CDR2 SMNVEV (reference sequence). The CDR3 runs 13 residues. Trimming took off 4 bases at V and 1 base at J, with 7 bases between the two ends. The CDR3 region has the DNA TGTGCCAGCAGTTGGACAGCGAACACTGAAGCTTTCTTT. This encodes CASSWTANTEAFF.

This clone was detected a few times. The chain joins TRBV29-1 to TRBJ2-1; perhaps TRBD2 as D (6 bases). CDR1 and CDR2 (germline): SQVTM, ANQGSEA. The germline V and J ends were trimmed by 1 base and 7 bases, with 11 bases remaining between them. The CDR3 covers 13 residues. CDR3 in amino acids: CSVEAGGRNEQFF. In nucleotides, the CDR3 is TGCAGCGTTGAAGCAGGAGGGCGAAATGAGCAGTTCTTC.

This chain links TRBV4-1 with TRBJ2-2, with D maybe TRBD1 (5 bases). V lost 1 base to trimming and J lost 6 bases, with 9 bases between them. This CDR3 has 14 amino acids. Germline values: CDR1 MGHRA, CDR2 YSYEKL. CDR3 bases: TGCGCCAGCAGCCAAGGACAGATCCCCGGGGAGCTGTTTTTT. Translated, it gives CASSQGQIPGELFF.

V usage is TRBV10-3 and J usage is TRBJ2-3; 9 bases are shared with TRBD2. The CDR3 runs 14 residues. Germline V gene lookup returns CDR1 ENHRY and CDR2 SYGVKD. The V segment lost 10 bases and the J segment 5 bases; nucleotides outside the gene matches: 10. This CDR3 reads CATMGSGSVDTQYF. As DNA, the CDR3 is TGTGCCACAATGGGTAGCGGGAGTGTAGATACGCAGTATTTT.